This T cell receptor (beta chain) emerged from a study of OX40 agonist ivuxolimab in advanced cancers. Worth noting for this clone: As yet, its antigen is unknown.

The table came from immunoSEQ multiplex PCR; TCRdb's copy has only in-frame clones and leaves some out. The sample shows under 50,000 clones, around 89% of them seen only once. Germline-derived CDR1 and CDR2 are SGHDN and FVKESK. The CDR3 is made up of 15 amino acids. The V end lost 4 bases, the J end lost 3 bases, and 15 bases lay between the germline ends. Whole-study results and caveats: Among some nonresponders, normalized T-cell clonal expansion was also low.

The specimen comprised CD4+ or CD8+ T cells sorted from blood, sampled in a trial of the OX40 agonist ivuxolimab. The sequence was collected from an adult with an advanced solid tumor such as melanoma, head and neck, liver or kidney cancer. The rearrangement uses TRBV14 and TRBJ1-1; D gene uncertain. The CDR3 is CASSPRPVGHTEAFF. The CDR3 DNA reads TGTGCCAGCAGCCCCAGGCCCGTAGGGCACACTGAAGCTTTCTTT.